This is a list of T cell receptor beta chains from one sample in a study of T cell changes during pregnancy in multiple sclerosis. The repertoire was sequenced with immunoSEQ multiplex PCR; TCRdb's copy has only in-frame clones and lacks some. The repertoire holds 30,000 or so clones, with more than 75% as singletons. The sample in question was CD4+ T cells from peripheral blood mononuclear cells, obtained in the second trimester of pregnancy. These receptor sequences come from a female donor in good health, enrolled as a control in a pregnancy study. Each CDR3 is given with its conserved first and last residue. The D gene is left open where the match is weak. Some rows have no size entry. The others give once, few or many, or a class for an expanded clone.

length	size	V	J	D	DNA	CDR3
16	.	TRBV5-8	TRBJ1-5	TRBD1	TGTGCCAGCAGAGGGACAGGGGGACTGAGCAATCAGCCCCAGCATTTT	CASRGTGGLSNQPQHF
17	.	TRBV11-3	TRBJ2-3	TRBD2	TGTGCCAGCAGCCGCGGGAGGAGTAGCGGAAACACAGATACGCAGTATTTT	CASSRGRSSGNTDTQYF
15	.	TRBV19	TRBJ1-6	TRBD1	TGTGCCAGTAGTATAGAGCAGGGGGTGAATTCACCCCTCCACTTT	CASSIEQGVNSPLHF
14	.	TRBV9	TRBJ2-3	TRBD1	TGTGCCAGCAGCCCGGGACAGAGGTCAGATACGCAGTATTTT	CASSPGQRSDTQYF
14	.	TRBV12-5	TRBJ2-2	.	TGTGCTAGTGGTTTGCCGACCCTAGGAGGAGAGCTGTTTTTT	CASGLPTLGGELFF
14	.	TRBV25-1	TRBJ2-2	TRBD1	TGTGCCAGCAGTGACCCGACAGGGCGTGGGGAGCTGTTTTTT	CASSDPTGRGELFF
15	.	TRBV5-1	TRBJ2-6	TRBD1	TGCGCCAGCACCGTGGACAGGGTTGGGGCCAACGTCCTGACTTTC	CASTVDRVGANVLTF
15	.	TRBV27	TRBJ2-1	TRBD2	TGTGCCAGCAGTTTGACTAGCGGGGGGGCCAATGAGCAGTTCTTC	CASSLTSGGANEQFF
19	.	TRBV7-2	TRBJ2-2	TRBD2	TGTGCCAGCAGCCCCGGGACCGGTAAACCACTAGCGATCACCGGGGAGCTGTTTTTT	CASSPGTGKPLAITGELFF
15	.	TRBV1	TRBJ1-4	.	TGCACCAGCAGTCCCTTCCCGGGGGAGAATGAAAAACTGTTTTTT	CTSSPFPGENEKLFF
18	.	TRBV27	TRBJ1-3	TRBD1	TGTGCCAGCAGTTTATCTACCCCCGGGACAGGGGGCAGAAACACCATATATTTT	CASSLSTPGTGGRNTIYF
16	.	TRBV5-4	TRBJ2-7	TRBD2	TGTGCCAGCAGCTTGGCAAGCGGGAGGGCCGGGTACGAGCAGTACTTC	CASSLASGRAGYEQYF
17	once	TRBV11-3	TRBJ1-4	.	TGTGCCAGCAGCACCCCCTACGGTGGCGGAACTAATGAAAAACTGTTTTTT	CASSTPYGGGTNEKLFF
15	.	TRBV2	TRBJ1-3	TRBD1	TGTGCCAGCAGACCCCAGGGGGCTCCCGGAAACACCATATATTTT	CASRPQGAPGNTIYF
13	few	TRBV19	TRBJ1-1	.	TGTGCCAGCTCACTTAACCTGAACACTGAAGCTTTCTTT	CASSLNLNTEAFF
15	.	TRBV6-5	TRBJ1-3	.	TGTGCCAGCAGTTACGGTGTAGGGGCTGGAAACACCATATATTTT	CASSYGVGAGNTIYF
19	.	TRBV9	TRBJ2-3	TRBD1	TGTGCCAGCAGCACCAGTAGGTCAGGGGGCCCTGGGGGCACAGATACGCAGTATTTT	CASSTSRSGGPGGTDTQYF
15	once	TRBV5-4	TRBJ1-4	.	TGTGCCAGCAGCCAGATTACAGAGGGGGTGGAAAAACTGTTTTTT	CASSQITEGVEKLFF
11	.	TRBV29-1	TRBJ1-2	.	TGCAGCGTTCAAGGGGCAAATGGCTACACCTTC	CSVQGANGYTF
16	.	TRBV4-3	TRBJ1-6	TRBD1	TGCGCCAGCAGCCAAGATTCAGGGGGCACCAATTCACCCCTCCACTTT	CASSQDSGGTNSPLHF
17	.	TRBV18	TRBJ2-3	TRBD2	TGTGCCAGCTCACCACTGGTAGCGGGGGCCAACGTTGATACGCAGTATTTT	CASSPLVAGANVDTQYF
12	.	TRBV5-1	TRBJ2-7	.	TGCGCCAGCAGCTTTAGCGCCTACGAGCAGTACTTC	CASSFSAYEQYF
17	.	TRBV2	TRBJ1-5	.	TGTGCCAGCAGGGTCACAGGGCCCGGAGCAAACAATCAGCCCCAGCATTTT	CASRVTGPGANNQPQHF
14	.	TRBV6-5	TRBJ2-7	.	TGTGCCAGCAGCCGCCTTCAGGAAACCTACGAGCAGTACTTC	CASSRLQETYEQYF
13	few	TRBV10-2	TRBJ1-2	.	TGCGCCAGCAGTCCGGGACAATACTATGGCTACACCTTC	CASSPGQYYGYTF
13	.	TRBV29-1	TRBJ1-4	.	TGCAGCGTTGAAGATCCCAGGGGCGAAAAACTGTTTTTT	CSVEDPRGEKLFF
17	.	TRBV18	TRBJ2-6	TRBD1	TGTGCCAGCTCACCTGGGCAGGGGGCAGGAGGGGCCAACGTCCTGACTTTC	CASSPGQGAGGANVLTF
14	few	TRBV18	TRBJ1-1	TRBD1	TGTGCCAGCTCACTGACAGGGGGGTTCGCTGAAGCTTTCTTT	CASSLTGGFAEAFF
16	.	TRBV30	TRBJ1-2	TRBD1	TGTGCCCTGATGATAAAACTGCAGGGGGCAACCTATGGCTACACCTTC	CALMIKLQGATYGYTF
15	.	TRBV6-5	TRBJ2-3	.	TGTGCCAGCAGCCTCGGACAGGGAGGGACAGATACGCAGTATTTT	CASSLGQGGTDTQYF
15	.	TRBV11-3	TRBJ2-7	.	TGTGCCAGCAGCTTAGAGGGCAGGGGAGAGAACGAGCAGTACTTC	CASSLEGRGENEQYF
16	.	TRBV7-8	TRBJ1-2	.	TGTGCCAGCAGCCTTCCAACAGGGCTCGGACGCTATGGCTACACCTTC	CASSLPTGLGRYGYTF
13	.	TRBV2	TRBJ1-1	TRBD1	TGTGCCAGCCTGGACAGGAAGAACACTGAAGCTTTCTTT	CASLDRKNTEAFF
13	.	TRBV19	TRBJ2-7	TRBD1	TGTGCCAGTAGTATAGGACAGGGATTCGAGCAGTACTTC	CASSIGQGFEQYF
13	.	TRBV29-1	TRBJ2-5	TRBD2	TGCAGCGTTGCTGGCCAGGGAGGGCAGACCCAGTACTTC	CSVAGQGGQTQYF
16	.	TRBV6-6	TRBJ1-5	TRBD1	TGTGCCAGCAGTCCTCAGGACAGGGGAGAAAACCAGCCCCAGCATTTT	CASSPQDRGENQPQHF
13	.	TRBV30	TRBJ1-2	.	TGTGCCTGGAGACCCGGGGGGAACTATGGCTACACCTTC	CAWRPGGNYGYTF
15	.	TRBV11-2	TRBJ1-4	.	TGTGCCAGCGGACAGACCCCACTGGGGAAGGAAAAACTGTTTTTT	CASGQTPLGKEKLFF
16	.	TRBV7-8	TRBJ1-5	TRBD1	TGTGCCAGCAGCTTAGTGGAGGGGGCCCGTTTATCGCCCCAGCATTTT	CASSLVEGARLSPQHF
13	.	TRBV7-7	TRBJ2-3	.	TGTGCTAGCAGCCCGACAGTCACAGATACGCAGTATTTT	CASSPTVTDTQYF
13	.	TRBV7-2	TRBJ2-5	.	TGTGCCAGCAGGAGCGGGTGGGTTGACACCCAGTACTTC	CASRSGWVDTQYF
15	.	TRBV7-9	TRBJ2-7	TRBD2	TGTGCCAGCAGCCTAATAGCGGGGGGGCCGCGGGAGCAGTACTTC	CASSLIAGGPREQYF
16	.	TRBV4-1	TRBJ1-5	.	TGCGCCAGCAGCCCCACTCCTGCGGCAATCAATCAGCCCCAGCATTTT	CASSPTPAAINQPQHF
15	.	TRBV5-1	TRBJ2-5	.	TGCGCCAGCACCCGCGAGGGAGCTACCTACGAGACCCAGTACTTC	CASTREGATYETQYF
15	.	TRBV7-2	TRBJ1-3	.	TGTGCCAGCAGCTTGGGAGGGGCCTCTGGAAACACCATATATTTT	CASSLGGASGNTIYF
16	.	TRBV19	TRBJ2-2	.	TGTGCCAGTAGCACGGGGGGACAACCCAACACCGGGGAGCTGTTTTTT	CASSTGGQPNTGELFF
12	.	TRBV6-5	TRBJ2-5	.	TGTGCCAGCAGTGGGCAGGGGGAGACCCAGTACTTC	CASSGQGETQYF
15	once	TRBV27	TRBJ2-7	TRBD2	TGTGCCAGCAGTTTAGAAGGGAGGGGAATATACGAGCAGTACTTC	CASSLEGRGIYEQYF
14	.	TRBV7-2	TRBJ1-1	.	TGTGCCAGCAGCTTAGTGGGCGGGGACACTGAAGCTTTCTTT	CASSLVGGDTEAFF